This TCR beta chain is from a study of technical replicates of blood from a handful of donors. The CDR3 is 15 residues long. Germline CDR1 reads SGHVS; CDR2 reads FQNEAQ. V lost 0 bases, J lost 5 bases, and 12 bases lay in between. Sequencing used immunoSEQ multiplex PCR; TCRdb keeps in-frame clones, though not all of them. The sample holds tens of thousands of clones, approximately 94% seen once. This TCR was sampled from a human donor in good health. Input material: T cells isolated from PBMCs. The rearrangement links TRBV7-8 to TRBJ2-3; unclear D gene. CDR3 in amino acids: CASSLAVNFVDTQYF. CDR3 nucleotides: TGTGCCAGCAGCTTAGCCGTAAACTTCGTAGATACGCAGTATTTT. Full variable domain (remainder filled in from reference TRBV7-8 and TRBJ2-3): GAGVSQSPRYKVAKRGQDVALRCDPISGHVSLFWYQQALGQGPEFLTYFQNEAQLDKSGLPSDRFFAERPEGSVSTLKIQRTQQEDSAVYLCASSLAVNFVDTQYFGPGTRLTVL.